The T cell receptor (beta chain) under discussion was sequenced for a study of spatial heterogeneity in lung cancer. Study conclusions and caveats: Tumors with more nonsynonymous mutations had more expanded intratumoral alpha and beta TCRs.

Details on this clonotype: Its target is unknown. The library was designed around alpha chains, so this beta chain is a stray read whose abundance carries little weight.

The CDR3 has 12 amino acids. CDR1 and CDR2 from the germline V gene are SEHNR and FQNEAQ (reference sequence). V lost 6 bases to trimming and J lost 4 bases, with 9 bases between them. TCRdb independently ran MiXCR on the 5' RACE reads; one entry per CDR3 protein. The table includes 5,000 to 6,000 distinct CDR3 sequences, less than 15% detected once. Indicated time point: sample taken at primary tumor resection. This TCR came from a male donor with early-stage non-small cell lung cancer. The material was lung tumor tissue, obtained at surgery. The rearrangement uses TRBV7-9 and TRBJ1-2; no clear D. The CDR3 protein is CASSLNRYGYTF. Written as DNA, the CDR3 is TGTGCCAGCAGTTTAAACCGCTATGGCTACACCTTC.